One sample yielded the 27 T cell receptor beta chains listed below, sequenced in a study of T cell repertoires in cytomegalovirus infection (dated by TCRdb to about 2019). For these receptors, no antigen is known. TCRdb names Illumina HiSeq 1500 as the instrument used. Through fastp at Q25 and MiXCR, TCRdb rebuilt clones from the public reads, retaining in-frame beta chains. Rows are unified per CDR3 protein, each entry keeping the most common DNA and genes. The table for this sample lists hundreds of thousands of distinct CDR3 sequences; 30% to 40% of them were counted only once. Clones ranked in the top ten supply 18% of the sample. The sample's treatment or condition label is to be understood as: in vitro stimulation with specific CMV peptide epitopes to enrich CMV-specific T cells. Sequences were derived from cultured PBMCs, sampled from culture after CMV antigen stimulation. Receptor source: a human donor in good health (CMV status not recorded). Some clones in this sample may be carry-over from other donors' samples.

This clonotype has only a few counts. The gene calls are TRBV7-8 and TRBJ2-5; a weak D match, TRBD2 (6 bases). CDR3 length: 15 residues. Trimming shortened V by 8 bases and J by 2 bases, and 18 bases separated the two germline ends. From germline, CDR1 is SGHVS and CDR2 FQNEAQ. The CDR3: CASSMGRGKQETQYF. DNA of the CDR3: TGTGCCAGCTCTATGGGGCGGGGAAAGCAAGAGACCCAGTACTTC.

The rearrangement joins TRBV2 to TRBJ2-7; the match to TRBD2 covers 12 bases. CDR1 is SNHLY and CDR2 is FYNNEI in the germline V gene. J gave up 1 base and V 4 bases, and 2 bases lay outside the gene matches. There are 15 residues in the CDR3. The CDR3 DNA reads TGTGCCAGCAGTGCAGGGACTAGCGGGTCCTACGAGCAGTACTTC. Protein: CASSAGTSGSYEQYF.

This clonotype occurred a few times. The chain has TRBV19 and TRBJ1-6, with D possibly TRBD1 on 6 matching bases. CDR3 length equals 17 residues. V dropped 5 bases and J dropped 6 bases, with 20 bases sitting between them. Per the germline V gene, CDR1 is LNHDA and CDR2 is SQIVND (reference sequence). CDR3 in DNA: TGTGCCAGTAGTGGGGACATACACGCCGAGGGTAATTCACCCCTCCACTTT. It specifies CASSGDIHAEGNSPLHF.

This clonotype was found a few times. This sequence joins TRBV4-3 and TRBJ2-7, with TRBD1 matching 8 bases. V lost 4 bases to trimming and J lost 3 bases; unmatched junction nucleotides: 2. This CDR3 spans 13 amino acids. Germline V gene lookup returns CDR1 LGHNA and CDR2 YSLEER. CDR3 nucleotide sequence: TGCGCCAGCAGCCGGGACAGGCACTACGAGCAGTACTTC. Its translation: CASSRDRHYEQYF.

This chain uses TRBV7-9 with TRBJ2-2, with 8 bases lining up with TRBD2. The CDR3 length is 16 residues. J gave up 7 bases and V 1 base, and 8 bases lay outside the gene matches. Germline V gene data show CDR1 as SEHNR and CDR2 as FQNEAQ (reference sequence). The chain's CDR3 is CASSLDSGSQDGELFF. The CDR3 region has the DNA TGTGCCAGCAGCTTAGACAGCGGGAGTCAGGACGGGGAGCTGTTTTTT.

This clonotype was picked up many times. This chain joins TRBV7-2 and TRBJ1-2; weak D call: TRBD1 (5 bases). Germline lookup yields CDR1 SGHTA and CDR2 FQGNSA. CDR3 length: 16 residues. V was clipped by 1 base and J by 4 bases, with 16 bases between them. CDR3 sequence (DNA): TGTGCCAGCAGCTTAGACCCAAATGGGGGACCCTATGGCTACACCTTC. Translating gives CASSLDPNGGPYGYTF.

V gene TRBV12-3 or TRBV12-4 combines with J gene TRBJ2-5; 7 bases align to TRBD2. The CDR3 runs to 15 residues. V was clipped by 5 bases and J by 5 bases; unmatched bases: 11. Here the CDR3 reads CASSPTGGLGETQYF. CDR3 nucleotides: TGTGCCAGCAGTCCAACGGGGGGTCTCGGGGAGACCCAGTACTTC.

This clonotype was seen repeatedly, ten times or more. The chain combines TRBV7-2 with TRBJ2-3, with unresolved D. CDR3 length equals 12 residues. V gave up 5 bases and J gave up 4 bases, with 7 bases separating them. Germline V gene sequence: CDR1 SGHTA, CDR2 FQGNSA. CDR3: CASSPSADTQYF. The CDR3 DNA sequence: TGTGCCAGCAGCCCGTCGGCAGATACGCAGTATTTT.

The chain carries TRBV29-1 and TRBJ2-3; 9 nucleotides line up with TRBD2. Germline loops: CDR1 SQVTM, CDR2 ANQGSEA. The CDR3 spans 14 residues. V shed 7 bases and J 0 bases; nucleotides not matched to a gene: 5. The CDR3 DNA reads TGCAGCGGCTCTCTAGCGGGGAGCACAGATACGCAGTATTTT. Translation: CSGSLAGSTDTQYF.

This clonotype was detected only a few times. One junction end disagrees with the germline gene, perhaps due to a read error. DNA for the CDR3: TGTGCCAGCTCACCACCTGGACTTGCGGGAGCCGGGGTCTTC. Its protein is CASSPPGLAGAGVF. The chain links TRBV18 to TRBJ2-1; TRBD2 aligns across 7 bases. Germline assignment: CDR1 KGHSH and CDR2 LQKENI. The CDR3 is 14 residues long. The whole variable domain, remainder taken from reference TRBV18 and TRBJ2-1, is NAGVMQNPRHLVRRRGQEARLRCSPMKGHSHVYWYRQLPEEGLKFMVYLQKENIIDESGMPKERFSAEFPKEGPSILRIQQVVRGDSAAYFCASSPPGLAGAGVFGPGTRLTVL.

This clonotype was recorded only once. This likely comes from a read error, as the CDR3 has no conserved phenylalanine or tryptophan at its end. CDR3 sequence (DNA): TGCGCCAGCAGCCCCCCCCGTGAGACCCAGTACTTG. Translated, it gives CASSPPRETQYL. The V and J genes are TRBV4-1 and TRBJ2-5; D gene unclear. The CDR3 loop spans 12 amino acids. The germline V gene has CDR1 MGHRA and CDR2 YSYEKL. The V end was cut by 4 bases, the J end by 5 bases, with 8 bases between.

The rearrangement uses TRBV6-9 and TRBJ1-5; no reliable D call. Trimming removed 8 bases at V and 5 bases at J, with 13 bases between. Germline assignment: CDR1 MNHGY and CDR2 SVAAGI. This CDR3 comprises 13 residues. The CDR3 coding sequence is TGTGCCAGCCGAGCGGGGTGGGATCAGCCCCAGCATTTT. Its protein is CASRAGWDQPQHF.

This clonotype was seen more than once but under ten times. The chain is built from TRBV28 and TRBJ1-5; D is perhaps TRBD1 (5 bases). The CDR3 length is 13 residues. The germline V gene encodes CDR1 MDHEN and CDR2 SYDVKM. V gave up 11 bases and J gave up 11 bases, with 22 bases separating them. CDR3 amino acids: CASQHGASSAQHF. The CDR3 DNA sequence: TGTGCCTCCCAGCACGGGGCTTCATCGGCCCAGCATTTT.

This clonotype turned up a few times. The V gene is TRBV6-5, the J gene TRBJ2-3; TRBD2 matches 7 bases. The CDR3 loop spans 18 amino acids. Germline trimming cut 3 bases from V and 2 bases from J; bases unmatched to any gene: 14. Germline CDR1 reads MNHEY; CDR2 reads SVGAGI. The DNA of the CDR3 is TGTGCCAGCAGTTATAATCCTATCTGGGGAGGGGACACAGATACGCAGTATTTT. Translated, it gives CASSYNPIWGGDTDTQYF.

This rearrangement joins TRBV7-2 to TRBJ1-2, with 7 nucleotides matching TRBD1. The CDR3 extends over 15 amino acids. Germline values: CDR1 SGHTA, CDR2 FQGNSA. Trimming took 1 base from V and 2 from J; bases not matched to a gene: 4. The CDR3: CASSLVAGGNYGYTF. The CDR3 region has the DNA TGTGCCAGCAGCTTAGTGGCAGGGGGGAACTATGGCTACACCTTC.

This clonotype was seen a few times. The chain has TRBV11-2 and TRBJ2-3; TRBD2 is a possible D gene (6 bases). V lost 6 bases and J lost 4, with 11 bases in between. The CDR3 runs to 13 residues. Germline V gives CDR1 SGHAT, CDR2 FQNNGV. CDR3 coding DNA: TGTGCCAGCAGGAATTCGGGGGCAGATACGCAGTATTTT. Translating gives CASRNSGADTQYF.

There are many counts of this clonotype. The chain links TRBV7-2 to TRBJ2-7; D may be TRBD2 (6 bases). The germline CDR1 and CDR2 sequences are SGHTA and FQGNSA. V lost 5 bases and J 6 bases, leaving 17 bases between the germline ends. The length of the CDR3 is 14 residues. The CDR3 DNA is TGTGCCAGCAGCCTCACCGGGGACTGGGGCGAGCAGTACTTC. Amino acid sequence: CASSLTGDWGEQYF.

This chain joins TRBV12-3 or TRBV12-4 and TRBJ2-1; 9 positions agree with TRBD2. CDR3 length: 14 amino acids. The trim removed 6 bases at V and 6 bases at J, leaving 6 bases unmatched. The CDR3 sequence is CASRTGTSINEQFF. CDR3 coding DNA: TGTGCCAGCAGGACCGGGACTAGCATCAATGAGCAGTTCTTC.

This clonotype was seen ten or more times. The CDR3 nucleotides read TGTGCCAGCAGCCCCCGGACTAGTTACAATGAGCAGTTCTTC. This codes for CASSPRTSYNEQFF. This chain uses TRBV7-2 with TRBJ2-1; TRBD2 aligns across 7 bases. Per germline, CDR1 SGHTA and CDR2 FQGNSA. The CDR3 runs to 14 residues. V shed 5 bases, J shed 4 bases, and the junction held 5 bases outside the gene matches.

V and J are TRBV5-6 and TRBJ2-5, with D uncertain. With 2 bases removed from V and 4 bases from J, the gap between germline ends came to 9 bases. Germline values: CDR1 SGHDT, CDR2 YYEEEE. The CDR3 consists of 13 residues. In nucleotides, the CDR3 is TGTGCCAGCAGCTTCGGAGAGTTAGAGACCCAGTACTTC. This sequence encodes CASSFGELETQYF.

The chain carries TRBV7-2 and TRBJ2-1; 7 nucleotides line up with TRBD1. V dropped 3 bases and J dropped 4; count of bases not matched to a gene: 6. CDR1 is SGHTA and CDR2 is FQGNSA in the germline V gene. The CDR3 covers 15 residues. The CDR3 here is CASSLSGQKYNEQFF. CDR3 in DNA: TGTGCCAGCAGCTTGTCGGGACAGAAATACAATGAGCAGTTCTTC.

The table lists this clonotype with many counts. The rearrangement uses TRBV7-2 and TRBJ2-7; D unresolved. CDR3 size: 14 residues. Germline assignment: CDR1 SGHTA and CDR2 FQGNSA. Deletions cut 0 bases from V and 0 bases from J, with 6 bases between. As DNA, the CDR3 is TGTGCCAGCAGCTTAGCAATCCACTCCTACGAGCAGTACTTC. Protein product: CASSLAIHSYEQYF. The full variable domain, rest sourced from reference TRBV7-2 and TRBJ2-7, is GAGVSQSPSNKVTEKGKDVELRCDPISGHTALYWYRQSLGQGLEFLIYFQGNSAPDKSGLPSDRFSAERTGGSVSTLTIQRTQQEDSAVYLCASSLAIHSYEQYFGPGTRLTVT.

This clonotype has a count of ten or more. In nucleotides, the CDR3 is TGTGCCAGCAGCCCACCGGAGGACACCCCCGGGGATACGCAGTATTTT. Translation: CASSPPEDTPGDTQYF. The genes are TRBV7-9 and TRBJ2-3; possibly TRBD1 or TRBD2 for D (5 bases each). The CDR3 consists of 16 residues. Germline CDR1 reads SEHNR; CDR2 reads FQNEAQ (reference sequence). Trimming shortened V by 5 bases and J by 6 bases, and 21 bases separated the two germline ends.

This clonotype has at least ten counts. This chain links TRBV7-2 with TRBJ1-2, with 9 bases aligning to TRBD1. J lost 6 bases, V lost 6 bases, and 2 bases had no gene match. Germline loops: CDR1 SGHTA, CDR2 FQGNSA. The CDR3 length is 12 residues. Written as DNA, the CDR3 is TGTGCCAGCAGGGGACAGGGCAATGGCTACACCTTC. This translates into CASRGQGNGYTF.

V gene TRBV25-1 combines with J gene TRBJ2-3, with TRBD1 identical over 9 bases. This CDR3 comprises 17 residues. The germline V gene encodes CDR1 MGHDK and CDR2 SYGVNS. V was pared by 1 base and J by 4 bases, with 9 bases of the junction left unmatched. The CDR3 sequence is CASSELSGTGPSDTQYF. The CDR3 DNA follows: TGTGCCAGCAGTGAATTGTCCGGGACAGGGCCGTCAGATACGCAGTATTTT.

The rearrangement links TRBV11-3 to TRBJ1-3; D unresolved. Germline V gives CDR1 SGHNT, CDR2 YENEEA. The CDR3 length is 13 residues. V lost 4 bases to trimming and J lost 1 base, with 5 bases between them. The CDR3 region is CASSSKSGNTIYF. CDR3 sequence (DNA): TGTGCCAGCAGCTCCAAGTCTGGAAACACCATATATTTT.

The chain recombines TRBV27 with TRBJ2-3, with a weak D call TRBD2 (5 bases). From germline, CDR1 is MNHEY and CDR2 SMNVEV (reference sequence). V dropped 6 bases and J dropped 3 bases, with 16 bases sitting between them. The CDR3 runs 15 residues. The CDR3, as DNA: TGTGCCAGCAGCACCTTTCCCGGGGTAACAGATACGCAGTATTTT. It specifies CASSTFPGVTDTQYF.